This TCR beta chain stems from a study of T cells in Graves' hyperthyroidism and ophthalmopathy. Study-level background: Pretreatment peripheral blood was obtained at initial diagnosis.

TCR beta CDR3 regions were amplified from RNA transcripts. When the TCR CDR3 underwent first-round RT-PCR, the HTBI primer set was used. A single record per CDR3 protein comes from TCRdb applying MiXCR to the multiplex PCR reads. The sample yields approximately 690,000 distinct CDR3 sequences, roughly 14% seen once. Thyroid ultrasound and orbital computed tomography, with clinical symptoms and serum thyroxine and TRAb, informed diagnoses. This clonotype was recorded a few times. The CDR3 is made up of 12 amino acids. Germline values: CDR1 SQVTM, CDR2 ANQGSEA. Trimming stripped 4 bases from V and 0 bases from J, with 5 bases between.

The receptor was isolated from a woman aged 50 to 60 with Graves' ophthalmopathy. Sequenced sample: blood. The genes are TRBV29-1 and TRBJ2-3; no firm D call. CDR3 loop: CSVVPSTDTQYF. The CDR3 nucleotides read TGCAGCGTTGTTCCTAGCACAGATACGCAGTATTTT.